This record covers a single TCR beta chain. The source of the sample is a study of blood T cell repertoires in COVID-19. Study overall: Some COVID-19 samples were acute and others convalescent; all came from the United States, Italy and Spain. The analysed material was cDNA or gDNA that came from T cells, B-cell-depleted T cells, or PBMCs.

CDR3 length equals 19 residues. V lost 1 base, J lost 0 bases, and 19 bases lay in between. Germline lookup yields CDR1 LGHDT and CDR2 YNNKEL (reference sequence). Authors' analysis steps: It was from reference gene primer amplification that nucleated cell counts were estimated. The data were produced by immunoSEQ multiplex PCR, yet TCRdb's version contains in-frame clones alone and is incomplete. Clone size and the V and J calls come from that table; the DNA yielded D and trimming. The table includes 70,000 to 85,000 clones, approximately 81% detected once. The chain joins TRBV3-1 (or the pseudogene TRBV3-2) to TRBJ1-5, with TRBD1 as a possible D gene (6 bases). The specimen sequenced was peripheral blood. The receptor was derived from a woman over 75 with acute or convalescent COVID-19. In DNA, the CDR3 is TGTGCCAGCAGCCAAGGCGTTGGGACACAAAGGGATAGCAATCAGCCCCAGCATTTT. Encoded protein: CASSQGVGTQRDSNQPQHF.